Here is one T cell receptor beta chain with its context. What it binds is not known. The protocol was immunoSEQ multiplex PCR, while the TCRdb copy is restricted to in-frame clones and leaves out a portion. The repertoire consists of around 2,000 clones, with approximately 57% occurring once and the leading ten covering 9.2%. The length of the CDR3 is 14 residues. Germline CDR1 is SGHNT and CDR2 is YYREEE (reference sequence). V trimming: 4 bases; J trimming: 4 bases; junction bases outside the gene matches: 6. These data come from a study of coeliac disease. In the study overall: Coeliac patients had newly diagnosed active disease, refractory type I disease, or gluten-free diet control. Whole-study findings and limits: Largely private TRB repertoires meant most sequences were sample-unique.

Cells were frozen in aliquots of roughly 470,000, and one aliquot per fraction was sequenced. This receptor was obtained from a woman in her thirties with active celiac disease. Sequencing used lamina propria lymphocytes from the gut. The V call is TRBV5-4, the J call TRBJ2-5, with 8 positions matching TRBD2. The CDR3 loop is CASSAKRELETQYF. CDR3 bases: TGTGCCAGCAGCGCCAAGCGGGAGCTAGAGACCCAGTACTTC.